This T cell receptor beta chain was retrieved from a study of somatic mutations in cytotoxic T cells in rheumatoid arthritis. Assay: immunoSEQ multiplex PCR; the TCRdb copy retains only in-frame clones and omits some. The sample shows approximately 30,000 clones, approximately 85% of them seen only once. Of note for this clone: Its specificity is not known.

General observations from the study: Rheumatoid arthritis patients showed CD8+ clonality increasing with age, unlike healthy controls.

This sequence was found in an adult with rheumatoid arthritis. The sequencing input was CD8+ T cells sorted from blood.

The CDR3 DNA reads TGTGCCAGCAGCCCGGAGGGCAGCTCCTACAATGAGCAGTTCTTC. It is translated as CASSPEGSSYNEQFF. The chain has TRBV9 and TRBJ2-1, with D possibly matching TRBD2 (6 bases). Trimming shortened V by 4 bases and J by 0 bases, and 11 bases separated the two germline ends. The CDR3 has 15 residues. Germline V gene lookup returns CDR1 SGDLS and CDR2 YYNGEE.